The 22 T cell receptor beta chains below come from one sample, sequenced in a study of T cell responses to AZD1222 COVID-19 vaccine. The protocol was immunoSEQ multiplex PCR, while the TCRdb copy is restricted to in-frame clones and leaves out a portion. The profile shows over 120,000 clones, 93% of them singletons. The source material was peripheral blood, sampled on day 0 of AZD1222 vaccination. The receptor set was obtained from an adult in good health.

The rearrangement links TRBV7-9 to TRBJ1-2; D uncertain. Trimming took 4 bases from V and 5 from J, leaving 11 bases between them. Germline CDR1 and CDR2: SEHNR and FQNEAQ (reference sequence). The CDR3 loop spans 13 amino acids. The CDR3 loop reads CASSWQTKYGYTF. The CDR3 DNA sequence: TGTGCCAGCAGCTGGCAGACCAAGTATGGCTACACCTTC.

The chain couples TRBV5-1 to TRBJ2-5; weak D call: TRBD2 (6 bases). Germline values: CDR1 SGHRS, CDR2 YFSETQ. V was cut by 0 bases and J by 4 bases, with 16 bases left in between. The CDR3 runs to 16 residues. CDR3 nucleotides: TGCGCCAGCAGCTTGGCCGGGACGGGAGATGGAGAGACCCAGTACTTC. Encoded protein: CASSLAGTGDGETQYF.

V gene TRBV27 combines with J gene TRBJ2-2; D ambiguous. CDR3 length equals 14 residues. The germline V gene has CDR1 MNHEY and CDR2 SMNVEV (reference sequence). V lost 0 bases, J lost 2 bases, and 4 bases lay in between. CDR3 DNA sequence: TGTGCCAGCAGTTTATCCTTAAACACCGGGGAGCTGTTTTTT. Translation: CASSLSLNTGELFF.

The CDR3 loop reads CASSLAAFGELFF. CDR3 DNA sequence: TGTGCCAGCAGCTTAGCGGCTTTCGGGGAGCTGTTTTTT. The V and J genes are TRBV11-3 and TRBJ2-2; no definite D call. V was cut by 1 base and J by 7 bases, with 7 bases left in between. The CDR3 covers 13 residues. Germline values: CDR1 SGHNT, CDR2 YENEEA.

V is TRBV24-1 and J is TRBJ2-6; D perhaps matches TRBD1 (5 bases). Germline V CDR1 and CDR2: KGHDR, SFDVKD. V was shortened by 4 bases and J by 3 bases, with 18 bases between the two germline ends. CDR3 size: 18 residues. The CDR3 sequence is CATSEGQGLRDGANVLTF. In DNA, the CDR3 is TGTGCCACCAGTGAAGGGCAGGGATTACGAGATGGGGCCAACGTCCTGACTTTC.

This chain connects TRBV19 to TRBJ2-2, with D possibly being TRBD1 (5 bases). CDR1 and CDR2 (germline): LNHDA, SQIVND (reference sequence). The CDR3 consists of 14 residues. Trimming cost V 4 bases and J 6 bases, with 12 bases left between them. The CDR3 DNA reads as TGTGCCAGTAGTAGAACGCAGGGATCCGGGGAGCTGTTTTTT. Translated, it gives CASSRTQGSGELFF.

The chain has TRBV28 and TRBJ1-1, with D possibly matching TRBD1 (6 bases). The V and J ends lost 7 bases and 3 bases respectively, with 18 bases between them. The CDR3 extends over 15 amino acids. Germline V CDR1 and CDR2: MDHEN, SYDVKM. The CDR3 sequence: CASTLRSGADTEAFF. The DNA of the CDR3 is TGTGCCAGCACCCTTCGTTCAGGGGCGGACACTGAAGCTTTCTTT.

The J gene is TRBJ1-6, the V gene TRBV30; D might be TRBD1 (6 bases). V gave up 1 base and J gave up 0 bases, with 22 bases separating them. This CDR3 contains 20 residues. CDR1 and CDR2 (germline): GTSNPN, SVGIG (reference sequence). The CDR3 DNA is TGTGCCTGGAGTGCCTACGCCGGGACATGGATAAGCTCCTATAATTCACCCCTCCACTTT. Amino acid sequence: CAWSAYAGTWISSYNSPLHF.

This clone was detected once. The chain links TRBV6-5 to TRBJ2-7; unclear D gene. V was pared by 6 bases and J by 3 bases, with 15 bases between. The CDR3 consists of 14 residues. The germline gives CDR1 MNHEY, CDR2 SVGAGI. CDR3 coding DNA: TGTGCCAGCAGGCTAGGTCAAGAAGACTACGAGCAGTACTTC. It translates to CASRLGQEDYEQYF.

V is TRBV11-3 and J is TRBJ2-1; 11 positions match TRBD2. V gave up 6 bases and J gave up 7 bases; unmatched junction bases: 8. The CDR3 has 15 amino acids. Germline loops: CDR1 SGHNT, CDR2 YENEEA. The CDR3 sequence is CASSQTSGNGNEQFF. The CDR3 nucleotides read TGTGCCAGCAGTCAGACTAGCGGGAATGGGAATGAGCAGTTCTTC.

The chain joins TRBV11-2 to TRBJ2-1; 11 positions agree with TRBD2. The CDR3 totals 15 residues. With V trimmed by 5 bases and J by 8 bases, 8 bases remained unmatched. Germline CDR1 is SGHAT and CDR2 is FQNNGV. For the CDR3, the DNA is TGTGCCAGCAGCACCCCTAGCGGGAGGTCACATGAGCAGTTCTTC. Encoded protein: CASSTPSGRSHEQFF.

The chain couples TRBV7-9 to TRBJ2-7, with TRBD1 as a possible D gene (5 bases). Trimming removed 1 base from V and 6 bases from J, with 7 bases in between. CDR1 and CDR2 (germline): SEHNR, FQNEAQ (reference sequence). This CDR3 is 12 amino acids long. The CDR3 protein is CASSLVQGEQYF. The CDR3 region has the DNA TGTGCCAGCAGCTTAGTTCAGGGCGAGCAGTACTTC.

This chain links TRBV27 with TRBJ2-1; D remains ambiguous. The CDR3 sequence is 15 residues long. The germline gives CDR1 MNHEY, CDR2 SMNVEV (reference sequence). V was cut by 3 bases and J by 7 bases, with 16 bases left in between. DNA for the CDR3: TGTGCCAGCAGTTTGTACAGTCATGGTAGGAATGAGCAGTTCTTC. Protein product: CASSLYSHGRNEQFF.

The CDR3 loop reads CASSLNGGRSTYEQYF. CDR3 in DNA: TGTGCCAGCAGCTTAAATGGGGGCCGGAGCACCTACGAGCAGTACTTC. The V gene is TRBV7-3, the J gene TRBJ2-7; D may be TRBD1 (6 bases). In germline, CDR1 is SGHTA, CDR2 FQGTGA. The CDR3 totals 16 residues. V shed 1 base and J shed 2 bases, with 15 bases lying between them.

The chain has TRBV5-5 and TRBJ1-4, with 7 bases fitting TRBD1. CDR3 length equals 14 residues. V shed 2 bases, J shed 6 bases, and the junction held 4 bases outside the gene matches. Looked up from germline, CDR1 is SGHKS and CDR2 is YYEKEE (reference sequence). The CDR3 coding sequence is TGTGCCAGCAGCTTAACCGGGACAGATGAAAAACTGTTTTTT. Amino acid sequence: CASSLTGTDEKLFF.

The chain recombines TRBV4-1 with TRBJ1-1; 8 positions agree with TRBD1. Looked up from germline, CDR1 is MGHRA and CDR2 is YSYEKL. V gave up 6 bases and J gave up 1 base; unmatched junction bases: 4. The CDR3 sequence is 14 residues long. CDR3 protein: CASRRTGPNTEAFF. The CDR3 bases are TGCGCCAGCAGGCGGACAGGGCCGAACACTGAAGCTTTCTTT.

The V and J genes are TRBV6-5 and TRBJ2-7, with 7 bases that match TRBD2. Germline V gene sequence: CDR1 MNHEY, CDR2 SVGAGI. CDR3 length: 14 residues. The V and J ends lost 10 bases and 0 bases, in that order; junction bases with no gene match: 9. This CDR3 is CAISIAGLSYEQYF. The CDR3 coding sequence is TGTGCCATTTCTATAGCGGGCCTCTCCTACGAGCAGTACTTC.

J is TRBJ1-3 and V is TRBV6-1, with D possibly being TRBD1 (6 bases). Germline V gene data show CDR1 as MNHNS and CDR2 as SASEGT. The CDR3 totals 15 residues. Trimming removed 2 bases from V and 2 bases from J, with 10 bases in between. The CDR3 here is CASSESAGAGNTIYF. In DNA, the CDR3 is TGTGCCAGCAGTGAATCGGCAGGGGCTGGAAACACCATATATTTT.

This chain links TRBV7-9 with TRBJ2-3, with D unclear. Germline V gene sequence: CDR1 SEHNR, CDR2 FQNEAQ (reference sequence). CDR3 length equals 14 residues. The V end was cut by 1 base, the J end by 2 bases, with 7 bases between. The CDR3 protein is CASSLDRITDTQYF. CDR3 coding DNA: TGTGCCAGCAGCTTAGATAGAATCACAGATACGCAGTATTTT. Looking up the rest from reference TRBV7-9 and TRBJ2-3 gives the full variable domain: DTGVSQNPRHKITKRGQNVTFRCDPISEHNRLYWYRQTLGQGPEFLTYFQNEAQLEKSRLLSDRFSAERPKGSFSTLEIQRTEQGDSAMYLCASSLDRITDTQYFGPGTRLTVL.

The chain joins TRBV9 to TRBJ2-7; TRBD2 matches 9 bases. J gave up 2 bases and V 3 bases, and 9 bases lay outside the gene matches. The germline V gene encodes CDR1 SGDLS and CDR2 YYNGEE. This CDR3 is 16 amino acids long. The chain's CDR3 is CASSASGGRVPYEQYF. The CDR3 DNA reads TGTGCCAGCAGCGCGTCTGGCGGGAGGGTACCCTACGAGCAGTACTTC.

The gene calls are TRBV3-1 (or the pseudogene TRBV3-2) and TRBJ2-7; 7 positions match TRBD2. Germline CDR1 is LGHDT and CDR2 is YNNKEL (reference sequence). The CDR3 runs 15 residues. After removal of 0 bases from V and 3 bases from J, the junction contained 5 bases not matched to a gene. CDR3 protein: CASSQDAAGDYEQYF. DNA for the CDR3: TGTGCCAGCAGCCAAGATGCGGCGGGGGACTACGAGCAGTACTTC.

This clone occurred once. V gene TRBV29-1 combines with J gene TRBJ1-1; D call uncertain. In germline, CDR1 is SQVTM, CDR2 ANQGSEA. V lost 5 bases to trimming and J lost 0 bases, with 4 bases between them. The CDR3 loop spans 11 amino acids. DNA of the CDR3: TGCAGCGTTCGTATGAACACTGAAGCTTTCTTT. The encoded protein is CSVRMNTEAFF. Using reference TRBV29-1 and TRBJ1-1 for the parts outside the CDR3, the full variable domain is SAVISQKPSRDICQRGTSLTIQCQVDSQVTMMFWYRQQPGQSLTLIATANQGSEATYESGFVIDKFPISRPNLTFSTLTVSNMSPEDSSIYLCSVRMNTEAFFGQGTRLTVV.